This T cell receptor (beta chain) was sequenced in a study of T cells in Graves' hyperthyroidism and ophthalmopathy. TCR beta CDR3 regions were amplified from RNA. The TCR CDR3 was amplified in a first-round RT-PCR using the HTBI primer set. TCRdb reprocessed the multiplex PCR reads with MiXCR, giving one entry per CDR3 protein. The table lists 300,000 to 450,000 distinct CDR3 sequences, roughly 14% of them singletons. This TCR was sampled from a woman between 25 and 40 years old with Graves' ophthalmopathy. The specimen sequenced was blood.

The CDR3 sequence: CASSQDVRPRPQHF. CDR3 coding DNA: TGCGCCAGCAGCCAAGATGTCAGGCCCCGGCCCCAGCATTTT. The chain links TRBV4-1 to TRBJ1-5, with D unclear. The CDR3 has 14 amino acids. V lost 0 bases to trimming and J lost 9 bases, with 12 bases between them. In germline, CDR1 is MGHRA, CDR2 YSYEKL.